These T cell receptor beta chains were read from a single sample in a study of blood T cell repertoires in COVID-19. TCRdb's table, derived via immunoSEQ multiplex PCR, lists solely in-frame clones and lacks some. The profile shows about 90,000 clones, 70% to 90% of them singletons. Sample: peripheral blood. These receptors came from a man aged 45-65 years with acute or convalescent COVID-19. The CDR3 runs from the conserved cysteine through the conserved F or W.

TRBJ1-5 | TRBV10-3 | CAISGQGNQPQHF
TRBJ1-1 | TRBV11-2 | CASSSGQGGTEAFF
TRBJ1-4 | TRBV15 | CATSREGQSELFF
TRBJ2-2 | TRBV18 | CASSPRGSGAGELFF
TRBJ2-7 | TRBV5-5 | CASSFPGGPYEQYF
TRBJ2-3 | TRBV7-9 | CASSPLPGLAGADTQYF
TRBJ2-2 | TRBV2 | CASSGFRRATGELFF
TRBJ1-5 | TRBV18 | CASSVDRHNQPQHF
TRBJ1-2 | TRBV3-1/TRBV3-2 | CASSLRQARLIYTF
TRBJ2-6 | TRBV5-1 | CASSLYPPGTGGAGANVLTF
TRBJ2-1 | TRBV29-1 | CSVGDRGTYNEQFF
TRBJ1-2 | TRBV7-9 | CASGGASGYTF
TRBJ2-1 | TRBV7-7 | CASSLGQGGKRSYNEQFF
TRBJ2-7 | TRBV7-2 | CASSLQQGAYEQYF
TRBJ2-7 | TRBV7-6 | CASSSAGLAGVEQYF
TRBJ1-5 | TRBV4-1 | CASSSGSAFNQPQHF
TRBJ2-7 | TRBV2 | CATAGTSGGFQYF
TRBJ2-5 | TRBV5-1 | CASSFTSVQETQYF
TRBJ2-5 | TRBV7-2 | CASSSTGYQETQYF
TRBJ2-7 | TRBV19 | CASSPGGFGEQYF
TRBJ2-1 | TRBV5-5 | CASSLLAYNEQFF
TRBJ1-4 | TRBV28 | CASRQRTGLNEKLFF
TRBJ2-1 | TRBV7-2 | CASSSGGWTSGSMTFF
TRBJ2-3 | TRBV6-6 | CASSPPPGQGIPTDTQYF
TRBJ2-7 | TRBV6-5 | CASQMSAAARGEQYF
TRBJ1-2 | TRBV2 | CASSEMGQGLHTF
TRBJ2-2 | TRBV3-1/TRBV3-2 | CASSPAGGTNTGELFF
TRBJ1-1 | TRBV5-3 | CAKTENTEAFF
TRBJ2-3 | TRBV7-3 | CASSLLGPYSTDTQYF
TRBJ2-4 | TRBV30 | CAWSQSYSGGNIRYF
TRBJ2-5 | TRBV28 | CASSLAGGIQETQYF
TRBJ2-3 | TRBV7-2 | CASSLAAVSSTDTQYF
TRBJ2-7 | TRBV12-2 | CASRLEPGTPGVAYEQYF
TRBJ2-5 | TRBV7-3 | CASSPGLAEGETQYF
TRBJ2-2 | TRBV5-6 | CASSYDRGRTGELFF
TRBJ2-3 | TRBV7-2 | CASSLIIGQPGDTQYF
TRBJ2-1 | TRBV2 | CASIRTSGGRNEQFF